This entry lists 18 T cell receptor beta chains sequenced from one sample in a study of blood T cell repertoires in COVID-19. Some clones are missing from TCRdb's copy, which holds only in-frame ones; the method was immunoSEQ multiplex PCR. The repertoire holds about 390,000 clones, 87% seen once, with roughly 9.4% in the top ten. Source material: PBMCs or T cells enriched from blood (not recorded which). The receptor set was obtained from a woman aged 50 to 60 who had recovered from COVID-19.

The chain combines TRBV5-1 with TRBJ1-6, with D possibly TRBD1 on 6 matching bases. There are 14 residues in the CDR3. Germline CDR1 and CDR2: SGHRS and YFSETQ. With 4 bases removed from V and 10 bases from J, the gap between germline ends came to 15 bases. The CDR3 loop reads CASSPGALGSPLHF. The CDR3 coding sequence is TGCGCCAGCAGCCCAGGGGCGCTCGGGTCACCCCTCCACTTT. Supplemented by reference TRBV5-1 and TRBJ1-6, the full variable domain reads KAGVTQTPRYLIKTRGQQVTLSCSPISGHRSVSWYQQTPGQGLQFLFEYFSETQRNKGNFPGRFSGRQFSNSRSEMNVSTLELGDSALYLCASSPGALGSPLHFGNGTRLTVT.

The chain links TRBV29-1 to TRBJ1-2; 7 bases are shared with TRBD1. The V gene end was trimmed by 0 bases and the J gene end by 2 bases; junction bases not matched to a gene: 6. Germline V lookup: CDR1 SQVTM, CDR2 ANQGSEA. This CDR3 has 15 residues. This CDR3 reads CSVEDPSTGNYGYTF. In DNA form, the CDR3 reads TGCAGCGTTGAAGATCCGTCGACAGGGAACTATGGCTACACCTTC.

The CDR3 DNA sequence: TGTGCCAGCAGCCAAGAGGTGCTGAAGACAATCAACCCCTACGAGCAGTACTTC. Residues: CASSQEVLKTINPYEQYF. The genes are TRBV3-1 (or the pseudogene TRBV3-2) and TRBJ2-7; D is unclear. CDR3 size: 18 residues. The germline V gene encodes CDR1 LGHDT and CDR2 YNNKEL (reference sequence). Between the trimmed V and J ends, which lost 0 bases and 2 bases, there was a span of 20 bases.

The CDR3 is CASSLENLAAGELFF. The CDR3 bases are TGCGCCAGCAGCTTGGAAAATTTGGCGGCCGGGGAGCTGTTTTTT. The chain links TRBV5-1 to TRBJ2-2; unclear D gene. V shed 0 bases and J shed 6 bases, with 12 bases lying between them. Germline values: CDR1 SGHRS, CDR2 YFSETQ. The CDR3 spans 15 residues.

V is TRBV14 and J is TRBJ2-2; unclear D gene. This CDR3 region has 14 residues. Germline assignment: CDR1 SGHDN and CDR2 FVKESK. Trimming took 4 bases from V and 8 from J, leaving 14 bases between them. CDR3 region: CASSRLNSRGELFF. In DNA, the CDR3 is TGTGCCAGCAGCCGTTTAAATTCGCGGGGGGAGCTGTTTTTT.

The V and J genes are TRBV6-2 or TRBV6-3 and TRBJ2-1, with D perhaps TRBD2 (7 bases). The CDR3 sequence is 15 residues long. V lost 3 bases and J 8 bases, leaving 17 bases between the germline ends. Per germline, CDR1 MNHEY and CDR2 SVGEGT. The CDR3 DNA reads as TGTGCCAGCAGTTATATGGGGGGGGGCCGGTATGAGCAGTTCTTC. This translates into CASSYMGGGRYEQFF.

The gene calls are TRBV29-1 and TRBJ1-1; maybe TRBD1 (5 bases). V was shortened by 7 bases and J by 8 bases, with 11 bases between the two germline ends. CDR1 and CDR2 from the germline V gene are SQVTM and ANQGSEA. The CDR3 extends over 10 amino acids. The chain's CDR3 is CSARQSEAFF. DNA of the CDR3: TGCAGCGCCCGACAGTCCGAAGCTTTCTTT.

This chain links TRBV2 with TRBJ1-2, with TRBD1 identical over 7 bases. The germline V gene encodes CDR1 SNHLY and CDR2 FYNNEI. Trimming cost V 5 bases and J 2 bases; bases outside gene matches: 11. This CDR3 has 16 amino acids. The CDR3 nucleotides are TGTGCCAGCAGTCTTAAGAGGCAGGGACAGAACTATGGCTACACCTTC. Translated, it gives CASSLKRQGQNYGYTF.

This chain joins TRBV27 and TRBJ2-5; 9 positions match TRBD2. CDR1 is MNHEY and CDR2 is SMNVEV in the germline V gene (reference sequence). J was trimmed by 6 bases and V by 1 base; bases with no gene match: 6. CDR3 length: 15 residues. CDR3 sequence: CASSLLRGGMQTQYF. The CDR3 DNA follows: TGTGCCAGCAGTTTATTGCGGGGGGGCATGCAGACCCAGTACTTC.

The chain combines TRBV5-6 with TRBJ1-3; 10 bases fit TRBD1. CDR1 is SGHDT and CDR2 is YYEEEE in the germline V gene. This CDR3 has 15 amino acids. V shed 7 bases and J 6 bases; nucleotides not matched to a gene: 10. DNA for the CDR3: TGTGCCAGCGGCGGGACAGGGGTGATTGTAAACACCATATATTTT. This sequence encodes CASGGTGVIVNTIYF.

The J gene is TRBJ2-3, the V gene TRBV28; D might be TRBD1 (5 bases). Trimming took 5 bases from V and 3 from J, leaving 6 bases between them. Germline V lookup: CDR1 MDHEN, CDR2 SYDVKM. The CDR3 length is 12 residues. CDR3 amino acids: CASSRQTDTQYF. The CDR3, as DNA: TGTGCCAGCAGTCGACAGACAGATACGCAGTATTTT.

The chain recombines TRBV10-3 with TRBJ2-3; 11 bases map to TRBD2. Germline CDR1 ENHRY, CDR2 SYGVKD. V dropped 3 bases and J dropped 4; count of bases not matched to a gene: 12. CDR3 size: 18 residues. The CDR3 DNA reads TGTGCCATCAGTGACCCTAGCGGGGGGCTAGGTAGAGCAGATACGCAGTATTTT. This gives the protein CAISDPSGGLGRADTQYF.

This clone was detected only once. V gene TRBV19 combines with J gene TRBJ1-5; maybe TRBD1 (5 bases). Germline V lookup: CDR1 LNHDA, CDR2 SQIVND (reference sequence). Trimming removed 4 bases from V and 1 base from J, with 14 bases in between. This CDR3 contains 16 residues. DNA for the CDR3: TGTGCCAGTAGTACTTGGTTGGGGCGAAGCAATCAGCCCCAGCATTTT. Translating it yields CASSTWLGRSNQPQHF.

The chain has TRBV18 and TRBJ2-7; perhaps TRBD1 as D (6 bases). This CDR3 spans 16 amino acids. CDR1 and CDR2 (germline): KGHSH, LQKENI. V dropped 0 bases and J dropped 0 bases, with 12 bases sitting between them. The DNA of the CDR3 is TGTGCCAGCTCACCACCAACAGGGATCCTCTCCTACGAGCAGTACTTC. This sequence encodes CASSPPTGILSYEQYF.

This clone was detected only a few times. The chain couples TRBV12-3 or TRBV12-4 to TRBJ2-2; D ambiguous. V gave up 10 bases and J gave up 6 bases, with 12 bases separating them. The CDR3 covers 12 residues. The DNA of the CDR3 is TGTGCCATCCCGGTAGTTTCCGGGGAGCTGTTTTTT. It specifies CAIPVVSGELFF.

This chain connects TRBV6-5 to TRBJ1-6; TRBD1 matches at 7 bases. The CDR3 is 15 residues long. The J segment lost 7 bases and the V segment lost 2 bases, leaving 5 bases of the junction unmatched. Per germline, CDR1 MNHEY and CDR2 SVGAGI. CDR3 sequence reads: CASSYQGVTNSPLHF. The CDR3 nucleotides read TGTGCCAGCAGTTACCAGGGGGTTACGAATTCACCCCTCCACTTT.

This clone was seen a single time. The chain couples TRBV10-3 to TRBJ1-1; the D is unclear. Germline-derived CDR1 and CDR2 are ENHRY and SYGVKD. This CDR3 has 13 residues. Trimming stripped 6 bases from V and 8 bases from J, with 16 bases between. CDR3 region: CAIRFRRESEAFF. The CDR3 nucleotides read TGTGCCATCAGGTTCAGGAGGGAATCAGAAGCTTTCTTT.

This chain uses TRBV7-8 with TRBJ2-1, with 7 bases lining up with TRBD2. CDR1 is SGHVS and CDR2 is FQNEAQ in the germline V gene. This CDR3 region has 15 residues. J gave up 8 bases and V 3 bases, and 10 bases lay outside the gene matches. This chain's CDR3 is CASSFPGLYSDEQFF. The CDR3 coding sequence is TGTGCCAGCAGCTTCCCGGGACTATATAGCGATGAGCAGTTCTTC.